One and the same sample provided the 24 T cell receptor beta chains below, sequenced in a study of T cells in women clearing cervical HPV infection. The method was immunoSEQ multiplex PCR; TCRdb's version includes in-frame clones alone and lacks a portion of them. In all, the sample yields 40,000 to 55,000 clones. Sequencing used blood buffy coat. These receptors all come from a woman aged 18-70 years with a cervical HPV16 infection that either progressed to CIN3+ or cleared (not recorded which).

Notes on this clone: The read falls 3 residues short of the CDR3 end, and the missing part is taken from the germline J gene. V is TRBV12-3 or TRBV12-4 and J is TRBJ2-3, with D possibly being TRBD1 (5 bases). CDR3 length: 16 amino acids. Trimming cost V 3 bases and J 3 bases, with 16 bases left between them. CDR3 DNA (partial): TGTGCCAGCAGTTTGCGCCGACAGACGACAACAGATACG. This sequence encodes CASSLRRQTTTDT. The whole CDR3 protein reads CASSLRRQTTTDTQYF.

As for this clone: The read halts 3 residues ahead of the CDR3 end, with the missing end drawn from the germline J gene. J is TRBJ2-3 and V is TRBV7-7, with D unclear. V dropped 4 bases and J dropped 2 bases, with 7 bases sitting between them. Germline CDR1 SSHAT, CDR2 FNYEAQ (reference sequence). CDR3 length: 13 residues. The DNA read from the CDR3 is TGTGCCAGCAGCTACTCTTACACAGATACG. Its protein is CASSYSYTDT. In full, the CDR3 is CASSYSYTDTQYF. The whole variable domain, filled in from reference TRBV7-7 and TRBJ2-3, reads GAGVSQSPRYKVTKRGQDVTLRCDPISSHATLYWYQQALGQGPEFLTYFNYEAQPDKSGLPSDRFSAERPEGSISTLTIQRTEQRDSAMYRCASSYSYTDTQYFGPGTRLTVL.

Details on this clone: The read halts 3 residues ahead of the CDR3 end, with the missing end drawn from the germline J gene. The rearrangement links TRBV18 to TRBJ2-7; D gene uncertain. V lost 0 bases, J lost 6 bases, and 9 bases lay in between. CDR1 is KGHSH and CDR2 is LQKENI in the germline V gene. The CDR3 is 13 amino acids. CDR3 DNA (partial): TGTGCCAGCTCACCACCGCCCCCAGGCGAG. Its translation is CASSPPPPGE. The full CDR3 is CASSPPPPGEQYF.

With respect to this clone: The missing CDR3 end, 3 residues past where the read stops, is filled in from the germline J gene. The chain carries TRBV20-1 and TRBJ2-3, with 10 bases that match TRBD2. CDR3 length: 13 residues. Unmatched junction bases numbered 5, after V lost 6 bases and J lost 5 bases. Germline values: CDR1 DFQATT, CDR2 SNEGSKA (reference sequence). This CDR3 is CSARSGGVDTQYF. The CDR3 DNA, read in part, is TGCAGTGCCAGGAGCGGGGGGGTAGATACG.

In the case of this clone: The read gets to within 3 residues of the CDR3 end, and the germline J gene fills in the rest. The chain couples TRBV7-2 to TRBJ2-5, with 10 bases matching TRBD2. V was clipped by 2 bases and J by 5 bases; unmatched bases: 2. CDR3 length: 14 amino acids. From germline, CDR1 is SGHTA and CDR2 FQGNSA. CDR3 bases read: TGTGCCAGCAGCTTACTAGCGGGGGCGGAGACC. Amino acid sequence: CASSLLAGAET. The full CDR3 protein is CASSLLAGAETQYF.

A remark on this clone: With the read ending 3 residues before the CDR3 end, the germline J gene is used to fill in that end. The gene calls are TRBV18 and TRBJ2-7; possible D gene TRBD1, 6 bases. The CDR3 loop spans 15 amino acids. Per the germline V gene, CDR1 is KGHSH and CDR2 is LQKENI. The V gene lost 2 bases and the J gene lost 1 base, with 12 bases spanning the gap. The sequenced part of the CDR3 DNA is TGTGCCAGCTCACCAATCCAGGGGATGTCCTACGAG. The encoded protein is CASSPIQGMSYE. The CDR3 in full is CASSPIQGMSYEQYF.

Worth noting for this clone: The CDR3 end lies 3 residues beyond the end of the read and is filled in from the germline J gene. The chain joins TRBV7-2 to TRBJ2-7; possible D gene TRBD1, 5 bases. This CDR3 is 13 amino acids long. Trimming pared 2 bases from V and 5 bases from J, leaving 10 bases between. The V gene's germline CDR1 is SGHTA and CDR2 FQGNSA. The CDR3 bases that were read are TGTGCCAGCAGCTTAACCAGGGTCAACGAG. Protein: CASSLTRVNE. The CDR3, in full, reads CASSLTRVNEQYF.

With regard to this clone: The CDR3 goes on 3 residues after the read ends, and that part is filled in from the germline J gene. The chain has TRBV13 and TRBJ2-7; a weak D match, TRBD1 (6 bases). The V end lost 5 bases, the J end lost 4 bases, and 15 bases lay between the germline ends. Germline values: CDR1 PRHDT, CDR2 FYEKMQ (reference sequence). The CDR3 totals 14 residues. CDR3 DNA (partial): TGTGCCAGCAGCCCCGGGGACACCTATTACGAG. This translates into CASSPGDTYYE. The entire CDR3 protein is CASSPGDTYYEQYF.

Of note for this clone: The read ends 3 residues before the CDR3 terminus; that terminus is restored from the germline J gene. V is TRBV5-1 and J is TRBJ1-5; D uncertain. Germline V CDR1 and CDR2: SGHRS, YFSETQ. The CDR3 is made up of 14 amino acids. V was shortened by 0 bases and J by 3 bases, with 7 bases between the two germline ends. Partial CDR3 DNA: TGCGCCAGCAGCTTGGGGCGGTTCAATCAGCCC. This codes for CASSLGRFNQP. The CDR3, in full, reads CASSLGRFNQPQHF.

Note on this clone: Read data end 3 residues before the CDR3 end; the end is taken from the germline J gene. This sequence joins TRBV4-2 and TRBJ2-5; TRBD2 matches 13 bases. From germline, CDR1 is LGHNA and CDR2 YNFKEQ. V dropped 4 bases and J dropped 5; count of bases not matched to a gene: 7. This CDR3 spans 16 amino acids. The CDR3 here is CASSLGTSGVGETQYF. CDR3 bases read: TGTGCCAGCAGCCTAGGGACTAGCGGGGTAGGTGAGACC.

As concerns this clone: The read stops 3 residues short of the end of the CDR3; the missing end is completed from the germline J gene. The chain has TRBV4-1 and TRBJ2-3, with 9 positions matching TRBD1. CDR3 length: 16 amino acids. The V gene's germline CDR1 is MGHRA and CDR2 YSYEKL. Trimming took 2 bases from V and 2 from J; bases not matched to a gene: 5. Here the CDR3 reads CASSQPHRGPTDTQYF. The sequenced CDR3 bases are TGCGCCAGCAGCCAACCTCACAGGGGGCCCACAGATACG.

Turning to this clone: The read comes to an end 3 residues before the CDR3 does, leaving the germline J gene to fill in the end. J is TRBJ2-1 and V is TRBV19; tentative D call: TRBD2 (7 bases). This CDR3 is built from 16 residues. V gave up 8 bases and J gave up 3 bases, with 20 bases separating them. In germline, CDR1 is LNHDA, CDR2 SQIVND (reference sequence). The CDR3 sequence is CASHTWGGESYNEQFF. The CDR3 bases that were read are TGTGCCAGTCATACTTGGGGGGGCGAGAGCTACAATGAG.

About this clone itself: The CDR3 goes on 3 residues after the read ends, and that part is filled in from the germline J gene. This rearrangement joins TRBV18 to TRBJ1-1, with TRBD1 matching 8 bases. The CDR3 loop spans 14 amino acids. Germline assignment: CDR1 KGHSH and CDR2 LQKENI. The CDR3 protein is CASSSRGQEETAFF. The sequenced CDR3 bases are TGTGCCAGCTCCTCCAGGGGGCAGGAGGAGACA.

On this clone itself: Coverage ceases 3 residues before the CDR3 finishes, and the germline J gene fills in the end. The chain employs TRBV18 and TRBJ1-2, with 7 bases identical to TRBD1. This CDR3 has 13 residues. Germline V gene lookup returns CDR1 KGHSH and CDR2 LQKENI. CDR3 amino acids: CASSRQGSRDYTF. The DNA read from the CDR3 is TGTGCCAGCTCACGACAGGGATCCCGCGAC.

For this clone: The CDR3 end is not reached by the read, which stops 3 residues before it; the germline J gene fills it in. The chain carries TRBV29-1 and TRBJ1-1; perhaps TRBD1 as D (5 bases). Germline V gene sequence: CDR1 SQVTM, CDR2 ANQGSEA. The CDR3 covers 14 residues. Trimming cost V 4 bases and J 0 bases, with 12 bases left between them. The CDR3 spells CSVAKGNMNTEAFF. CDR3 DNA (partial): TGCAGCGTTGCTAAGGGGAACATGAACACTGAA.

Details on this clone: The read comes to an end 3 residues before the CDR3 does, leaving the germline J gene to fill in the end. This rearrangement joins TRBV5-1 to TRBJ2-3; TRBD2 agrees at 14 bases. V gave up 0 bases and J gave up 2 bases; unmatched junction bases: 8. Germline assignment: CDR1 SGHRS and CDR2 YFSETQ. This CDR3 is built from 19 residues. The CDR3 sequence is CASSLGLAGGIQITDTQYF. The part of the CDR3 DNA that was read is TGCGCCAGCAGCTTGGGACTAGCGGGGGGGATTCAAATCACAGATACG.

About this clone: The sequence runs out 3 residues before the end of the CDR3; the remainder is reconstructed from the germline J gene. The chain couples TRBV7-9 to TRBJ1-2; D unclear. The CDR3 loop spans 15 amino acids. Germline lookup yields CDR1 SEHNR and CDR2 FQNEAQ (reference sequence). The sequenced CDR3 bases are TGTGCCAGCAGCTTAGTAGCAGCCGTCCTAGAGGGC. This translates into CASSLVAAVLEG. The entire CDR3 protein is CASSLVAAVLEGYTF. Based on the CDR3 plus reference TRBV7-9 and TRBJ1-2, the full variable domain is DTGVSQNPRHKITKRGQNVTFRCDPISEHNRLYWYRQTLGQGPEFLTYFQNEAQLEKSRLLSDRFSAERPKGSFSTLEIQRTEQGDSAMYLCASSLVAAVLEGYTFGSGTRLTVV.

The CDR3 bases that were read are TGCAGCGTTGATGGGGGGGGCGGAAAA. It encodes CSVDGGGGK. The entire CDR3 protein is CSVDGGGGKLFF. The chain joins TRBV29-1 to TRBJ1-4; tentative D call: TRBD1 (6 bases). The CDR3 goes on 3 residues after the read ends, and that part is filled in from the germline J gene. V was trimmed by 3 bases and J by 10 bases, leaving 12 bases between them. Per germline, CDR1 SQVTM and CDR2 ANQGSEA. The CDR3 is 12 amino acids.

On this clone: Read coverage stops 3 residues before the CDR3 terminus; the germline J gene supplies the remainder. The chain employs TRBV30 and TRBJ1-4; D gene unclear. Trimming removed 1 base from V and 3 bases from J, with 21 bases in between. This CDR3 has 18 residues. Germline lookup yields CDR1 GTSNPN and CDR2 SVGIG (reference sequence). CDR3 bases read: TGTGCCTGGAGTGAACCCCTCCGTGGAGGGCTACCTAATGAAAAA. Translation: CAWSEPLRGGLPNEK. The whole CDR3 sequence reads CAWSEPLRGGLPNEKLFF.

To note about this clone: The read terminates 3 residues ahead of where the CDR3 ends, so the germline J gene completes it. The rearrangement links TRBV11-2 to TRBJ2-2; tentatively, D is TRBD1 (5 bases). The germline CDR1 and CDR2 sequences are SGHAT and FQNNGV. CDR3 length equals 14 residues. The CDR3 region is CASSMTVTNEKLFF. Partial CDR3 DNA: TGTGCCAGCAGCATGACAGTAACTAATGAAAAG.

Comments on this clone: The CDR3 end lies 3 residues beyond the end of the read and is filled in from the germline J gene. The chain has TRBV20-1 and TRBJ1-2; 7 positions agree with TRBD1. J gave up 7 bases and V 1 base, and 9 bases lay outside the gene matches. Germline V lookup: CDR1 DFQATT, CDR2 SNEGSKA (reference sequence). The CDR3 consists of 14 residues. CDR3 residues: CSARGQGGDLGYTF. The covered CDR3 bases are TGCAGTGCTAGAGGACAGGGAGGGGATCTTGGC.

As concerns this clone: The CDR3 end falls 3 residues outside the read, so it is completed with the germline J gene. The chain couples TRBV7-2 to TRBJ1-2; no firm D call. Germline CDR1 reads SGHTA; CDR2 reads FQGNSA. The CDR3 is 13 residues long. The CDR3 reads CASSVDIGRGYTF. The CDR3 DNA, read in part, is TGTGCCAGCAGCGTTGACATTGGGCGCGGC. Supplemented by reference TRBV7-2 and TRBJ1-2, the full variable domain reads GAGVSQSPSNKVTEKGKDVELRCDPISGHTALYWYRQSLGQGLEFLIYFQGNSAPDKSGLPSDRFSAERTGGSVSTLTIQRTQQEDSAVYLCASSVDIGRGYTFGSGTRLTVV.

About this clone itself: The CDR3 is cut off 3 residues early in the read; its end comes from the germline J gene. The rearrangement links TRBV2 to TRBJ2-3; 8 nucleotides agree with TRBD2. With V trimmed by 4 bases and J by 1 base, 10 bases remained unmatched. Germline V gene data show CDR1 as SNHLY and CDR2 as FYNNEI. The CDR3 runs 17 residues. This chain's CDR3 is CASSVYSGGAGTDTQYF. CDR3 bases read: TGTGCCAGCAGTGTATACTCCGGGGGGGCGGGCACAGATACG.

A remark on this clone: The read ends 3 residues shy of where the CDR3 ends; the end is completed using the germline J gene. This chain connects TRBV7-3 to TRBJ2-1; TRBD2 agrees at 9 bases. The CDR3 covers 15 residues. J gave up 6 bases and V 4 bases, and 7 bases lay outside the gene matches. In germline, CDR1 is SGHTA, CDR2 FQGTGA. CDR3 loop: CASSSSGGSSNEQFF. CDR3 DNA, as far as it was read: TGTGCCAGCAGCTCAAGCGGGGGGAGTAGCAATGAG.